Each of the 19 T cell receptor beta chains below was sequenced from the same sample in a study of T cell repertoires in cytomegalovirus infection. One entry per CDR3 protein results from TCRdb running MiXCR on the reads. The table lists 300,000 or so distinct CDR3 sequences, around 9.6% of them singletons. Sequenced material: PBMCs. All receptors derive from a human donor in good health (CMV status not recorded). Some clones in this sample may be carry-over from other donors' samples.

This clonotype came up many times. The V and J genes are TRBV7-2 and TRBJ2-5, with 13 nucleotides matching TRBD2. The CDR3 is 15 amino acids. Germline-derived CDR1 and CDR2 are SGHTA and FQGNSA. Losses at the gene ends were 4 bases for V and 4 bases for J; bases not matched to a gene: 3. The chain's CDR3 is CASSWTSGRGETQYF. The CDR3 coding sequence is TGTGCCAGCAGCTGGACTAGCGGGAGAGGAGAGACCCAGTACTTC. The full variable domain, in which reference TRBV7-2 and TRBJ2-5 provide the parts outside the CDR3, is GAGVSQSPSNKVTEKGKDVELRCDPISGHTALYWYRQSLGQGLEFLIYFQGNSAPDKSGLPSDRFSAERTGGSVSTLTIQRTQQEDSAVYLCASSWTSGRGETQYFGPGTRLLVL.

The chain recombines TRBV20-1 with TRBJ2-7; a weak D match, TRBD2 (6 bases). CDR3 size: 15 residues. V lost 3 bases to trimming and J lost 6 bases, with 21 bases between them. Germline V gene lookup returns CDR1 DFQATT and CDR2 SNEGSKA (reference sequence). CDR3 loop: CSASIPGTRFAEQYF. Here the CDR3 DNA reads TGCAGTGCTAGTATTCCCGGGACTCGCTTCGCCGAGCAGTACTTC.

V usage is TRBV19 and J usage is TRBJ1-2; 8 bases fit TRBD1. CDR1 is LNHDA and CDR2 is SQIVND in the germline V gene (reference sequence). Trimming took 6 bases from V and 4 from J; bases not matched to a gene: 10. The CDR3 has 15 residues. For the CDR3, the DNA is TGTGCCAGTAGGCCGGACAGGGTCCAGCGCTATGGCTACACCTTC. It translates to CASRPDRVQRYGYTF.

Ten or more counts support this clonotype. The J gene is TRBJ2-3, the V gene TRBV20-1, with TRBD1 matching 8 bases. With V trimmed by 5 bases and J by 9 bases, 4 bases remained unmatched. The length of the CDR3 is 11 residues. Per the germline V gene, CDR1 is DFQATT and CDR2 is SNEGSKA (reference sequence). CDR3 in amino acids: CSAPGGSTQYF. CDR3 nucleotide sequence: TGCAGTGCTCCAGGGGGCTCAACGCAGTATTTT.

This clonotype was found many times. This chain links TRBV7-9 with TRBJ2-1, with no clear D. The germline V gene encodes CDR1 SEHNR and CDR2 FQNEAQ (reference sequence). Trimming removed 3 bases at V and 0 bases at J, with 9 bases between. The CDR3 spans 15 residues. The CDR3: CASSFGTRSYNEQFF. In nucleotides, the CDR3 is TGTGCCAGCAGCTTTGGAACACGCTCCTACAATGAGCAGTTCTTC.

Ten or more counts support this clonotype. The genes are TRBV5-1 and TRBJ2-2; D is undetermined. Trimming removed 1 base at V and 7 bases at J, with 14 bases between. The germline gives CDR1 SGHRS, CDR2 YFSETQ. The CDR3 covers 15 residues. CDR3 in amino acids: CASSLSLAQLGELFF. The CDR3 region has the DNA TGCGCCAGCAGCTTGTCACTGGCGCAACTCGGGGAGCTGTTTTTT.

This clonotype was seen repeatedly, ten times or more. This chain connects TRBV25-1 to TRBJ1-1; D uncertain. This CDR3 has 12 residues. Germline V gives CDR1 MGHDK, CDR2 SYGVNS. V was clipped by 3 bases and J by 2 bases, with 4 bases between them. The CDR3 DNA sequence: TGTGCCAGCAGTGAGTATAACACTGAAGCTTTCTTT. Encoded protein: CASSEYNTEAFF.

This clonotype was picked up many times. The rearrangement links TRBV6-5 to TRBJ2-7; D is possibly TRBD1 (5 bases). V gave up 1 base and J gave up 2 bases, with 18 bases separating them. From germline, CDR1 is MNHEY and CDR2 SVGAGI. The CDR3 loop spans 17 amino acids. The chain's CDR3 is CASSYLAGPLPPYEQYF. The CDR3 DNA reads TGTGCCAGCAGTTACTTGGCAGGGCCCTTACCCCCCTACGAGCAGTACTTC.

This clonotype has at least ten counts. This chain's CDR3 is CASSQDRSSGYTF. The CDR3 DNA reads TGTGCCAGCAGCCAAGATAGATCCAGTGGCTACACCTTC. This chain links TRBV3-1 with TRBJ1-2; D is uncertain. The ends were cut back, 0 bases at V and 7 bases at J, with 9 bases in the middle. Germline loops: CDR1 LGHDT, CDR2 YNNKEL (reference sequence). The CDR3 runs to 13 residues.

This clonotype occurred a few times. The rearrangement links TRBV20-1 to TRBJ1-2; D gene unclear. This CDR3 has 13 residues. Per the germline V gene, CDR1 is DFQATT and CDR2 is SNEGSKA (reference sequence). Trimming stripped 4 bases from V and 7 bases from J, with 16 bases between. CDR3 sequence: CSAIDARGSGYTF. In nucleotides, the CDR3 is TGCAGTGCTATTGACGCCCGAGGGTCTGGCTACACCTTC.

This clonotype has at least ten counts. The chain combines TRBV7-2 with TRBJ2-2; D possibly matches TRBD1 or TRBD2 (6 bases each). Germline-derived CDR1 and CDR2 are SGHTA and FQGNSA. Trimming stripped 3 bases from V and 7 bases from J, with 15 bases between. This CDR3 is built from 15 residues. The CDR3 sequence is CASSFTRGRHGELFF. The DNA of the CDR3 is TGTGCCAGCAGCTTTACCCGGGGGCGTCACGGGGAGCTGTTTTTT. Drawing the rest from reference TRBV7-2 and TRBJ2-2, the complete variable domain is GAGVSQSPSNKVTEKGKDVELRCDPISGHTALYWYRQSLGQGLEFLIYFQGNSAPDKSGLPSDRFSAERTGGSVSTLTIQRTQQEDSAVYLCASSFTRGRHGELFFGEGSRLTVL.

This clonotype has at least ten counts. The chain joins TRBV6-5 to TRBJ2-1, with 9 bases aligning to TRBD1. V shed 0 bases and J 6 bases; nucleotides not matched to a gene: 6. CDR1 is MNHEY, CDR2 SVGAGI, per germline. The CDR3 has 16 amino acids. CDR3 protein: CASSYSGQGSPNEQFF. CDR3 DNA sequence: TGTGCCAGCAGTTACTCGGGACAGGGTTCGCCCAATGAGCAGTTCTTC.

This clonotype occurred many times. The chain couples TRBV20-1 to TRBJ1-5, with D perhaps TRBD1 (6 bases). Germline V gene data show CDR1 as DFQATT and CDR2 as SNEGSKA (reference sequence). V lost 5 bases, J lost 2 bases, and 16 bases lay in between. The CDR3 has 15 amino acids. The CDR3 is CSAVEGGTRNQPQHF. CDR3 nucleotides: TGCAGTGCTGTGGAGGGGGGAACGCGCAATCAGCCCCAGCATTTT.

The chain couples TRBV14 to TRBJ2-1; D uncertain. The CDR3 contains 13 residues. Trimming removed 4 bases from V and 7 bases from J, with 11 bases in between. Germline V gives CDR1 SGHDN, CDR2 FVKESK. The CDR3 sequence: CASSRWVGNEQFF. CDR3 bases: TGTGCCAGCAGCCGCTGGGTAGGGAATGAGCAGTTCTTC.

This clonotype was detected a few times. J is TRBJ1-4 and V is TRBV20-1; the D is unclear. V was shortened by 1 base and J by 6 bases, with 12 bases between the two germline ends. The CDR3 spans 14 residues. Germline V lookup: CDR1 DFQATT, CDR2 SNEGSKA (reference sequence). The CDR3 coding sequence is TGCAGTGCTAGAGGTCTCCTGTTGGATGAAAAACTGTTTTTT. Translation: CSARGLLLDEKLFF.

This clonotype was seen a few times. The chain employs TRBV2 and TRBJ1-1, with D maybe TRBD1 (6 bases). From germline, CDR1 is SNHLY and CDR2 FYNNEI. Between the trimmed V and J ends, which lost 9 bases and 4 bases, there was a span of 24 bases. The length of the CDR3 is 16 residues. The CDR3 spells CARSKEGGRPATEAFF. As DNA, the CDR3 is TGTGCCAGATCCAAAGAGGGGGGGCGCCCGGCCACTGAAGCTTTCTTT.

This clonotype has ten or more counts. This rearrangement joins TRBV6-2 or TRBV6-3 to TRBJ2-1; D is unclear. Trimming cost V 6 bases and J 1 base, with 13 bases left between them. CDR1 is MNHEY and CDR2 is SVGEGT in the germline V gene. There are 15 residues in the CDR3. CDR3 region: CASRLDTGSYNEQFF. DNA of the CDR3: TGTGCCAGCAGACTGGATACGGGTTCCTACAATGAGCAGTTCTTC.

The J gene is TRBJ2-1, the V gene TRBV24-1; possible D gene TRBD2, 5 bases. The V end was cut by 1 base, the J end by 8 bases, with 11 bases between. CDR1 is KGHDR, CDR2 SFDVKD, per germline. There are 14 residues in the CDR3. The CDR3: CATSDFEGGDEQFF. CDR3 DNA: TGTGCCACCAGTGATTTTGAGGGTGGCGATGAGCAGTTCTTC.

In this sample, this clonotype turned up a few times. V and J are TRBV28 and TRBJ2-7, with D possibly matching TRBD1 (6 bases). V lost 5 bases and J lost 4, with 21 bases in between. Looked up from germline, CDR1 is MDHEN and CDR2 is SYDVKM. CDR3 size: 16 residues. Here the CDR3 DNA reads TGTGCCAGCAGTCAACAGGGCTTGGCCGCCTTATACGAGCAGTACGTC. Amino acids: CASSQQGLAALYEQYV.